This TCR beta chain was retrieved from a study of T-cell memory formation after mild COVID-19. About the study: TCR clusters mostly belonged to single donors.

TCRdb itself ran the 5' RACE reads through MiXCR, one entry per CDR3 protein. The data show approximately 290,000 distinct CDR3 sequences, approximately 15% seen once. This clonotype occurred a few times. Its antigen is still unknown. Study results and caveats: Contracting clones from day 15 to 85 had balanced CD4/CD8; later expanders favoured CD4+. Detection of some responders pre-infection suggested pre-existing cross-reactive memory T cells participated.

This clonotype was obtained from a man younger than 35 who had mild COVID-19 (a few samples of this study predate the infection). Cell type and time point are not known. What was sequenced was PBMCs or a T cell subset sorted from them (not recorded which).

CDR3 sequence reads: CASSLEQDTEAFF. The CDR3 DNA follows: TGCGCCAGCAGCTTGGAACAAGACACTGAAGCTTTCTTT. The V call is TRBV5-1, the J call TRBJ1-1; D is ambiguous. V shed 0 bases and J shed 3 bases, with 6 bases lying between them. This CDR3 spans 13 amino acids. Germline V CDR1 and CDR2: SGHRS, YFSETQ.